One sample yielded the 29 T cell receptor beta chains listed below, sequenced in a study of blood T cell repertoires in COVID-19. The repertoire was sequenced with immunoSEQ multiplex PCR; TCRdb's copy has only in-frame clones and lacks some. The profile shows 100,000 to 120,000 clones, 81% of them singletons. The specimen was peripheral blood. These receptor sequences come from a man in his fifties with acute or convalescent COVID-19.

J is TRBJ1-1 and V is TRBV9; 8 bases fit TRBD1. Germline trimming cut 0 bases from V and 7 bases from J; bases unmatched to any gene: 5. Germline loops: CDR1 SGDLS, CDR2 YYNGEE. The CDR3 is 14 residues long. CDR3 region: CASSVADRGGEAFF. The CDR3 bases are TGTGCCAGCAGCGTAGCTGACAGGGGAGGTGAAGCTTTCTTT.

This clone turned up a few times. The chain carries TRBV6-2 or TRBV6-3 and TRBJ2-3, with TRBD2 matching over 15 bases. V trimming: 6 bases; J trimming: 7 bases; junction bases outside the gene matches: 14. The CDR3 is 18 residues long. Germline loops: CDR1 MNHEY, CDR2 SVGEGT. The CDR3 here is CASSPPFGLAGGLNTQYF. CDR3 DNA sequence: TGTGCCAGCAGCCCCCCCTTTGGACTAGCGGGGGGGCTAAATACGCAGTATTTT.

This rearrangement joins TRBV3-1 (or the pseudogene TRBV3-2) to TRBJ1-2; no firm D call. The length of the CDR3 is 16 residues. CDR1 and CDR2 (germline): LGHDT, YNNKEL (reference sequence). V lost 1 base and J lost 5, with 17 bases in between. As DNA, the CDR3 is TGTGCCAGCAGCCAAGTAGACGGAGGCCCCAGGTATGGCTACACCTTC. It is translated as CASSQVDGGPRYGYTF.

CDR3: CASSRGDRHTEAFF. In DNA, the CDR3 is TGTGCCAGCAGCCGGGGGGACAGGCACACTGAAGCTTTCTTT. V usage is TRBV5-4 and J usage is TRBJ1-1; 8 positions match TRBD1. The germline V gene has CDR1 SGHNT and CDR2 YYREEE (reference sequence). The CDR3 loop spans 14 amino acids. Losses at the gene ends were 4 bases for V and 3 bases for J; bases not matched to a gene: 5. Using reference TRBV5-4 and TRBJ1-1 for the parts outside the CDR3, the full variable domain is ETGVTQSPTHLIKTRGQQVTLRCSSQSGHNTVSWYQQALGQGPQFIFQYYREEENGRGNFPPRFSGLQFPNYSSELNVNALELDDSALYLCASSRGDRHTEAFFGQGTRLTVV.

This chain uses TRBV2 with TRBJ1-6; TRBD1 aligns across 7 bases. The V and J ends lost 6 bases and 8 bases, in that order; junction bases with no gene match: 10. CDR1 SNHLY and CDR2 FYNNEI come from the germline V gene. CDR3 length: 15 residues. The CDR3 region is CASSLRQGSDSPLHF. CDR3 sequence (DNA): TGTGCCAGCAGCCTCCGACAGGGTTCAGATTCACCCCTCCACTTT.

DNA of the CDR3: TGTGCCAGCAGGATGACAGGGGCCGGTGAAAAACTGTTTTTT. Translation gives CASRMTGAGEKLFF. This sequence joins TRBV2 and TRBJ1-4, with 8 bases identical to TRBD1. The length of the CDR3 is 14 residues. Germline values: CDR1 SNHLY, CDR2 FYNNEI. V was pared by 6 bases and J by 7 bases, with 7 bases of the junction left unmatched.

The chain employs TRBV28 and TRBJ1-2, with TRBD1 identical over 7 bases. This CDR3 is 15 amino acids long. Germline assignment: CDR1 MDHEN and CDR2 SYDVKM. J gave up 4 bases and V 5 bases, and 10 bases lay outside the gene matches. CDR3 DNA: TGTGCCAGCAGTCCCCCGGCAGGGGGTGGCTATGGCTACACCTTC. Protein sequence: CASSPPAGGGYGYTF.

The rearrangement joins TRBV5-1 to TRBJ1-6; 9 bases agree with TRBD1. This CDR3 has 16 amino acids. Looked up from germline, CDR1 is SGHRS and CDR2 is YFSETQ. The J segment lost 8 bases and the V segment lost 3 bases, leaving 9 bases of the junction unmatched. CDR3 region: CASSSYRDREYSPLHF. CDR3 DNA: TGCGCCAGCAGCTCGTACCGGGACAGGGAATATTCACCCCTCCACTTT.

A single count supports this clone. V is TRBV4-1 and J is TRBJ2-5; 7 nucleotides agree with TRBD2. Germline V lookup: CDR1 MGHRA, CDR2 YSYEKL. This CDR3 has 15 amino acids. Trimming took 1 base from V and 5 from J; bases not matched to a gene: 7. CDR3 coding DNA: TGCGCCAGCAGCCAAGCCACTAGCGAGGTGGAGACCCAGTACTTC. This gives the protein CASSQATSEVETQYF.

This chain connects TRBV6-5 to TRBJ1-3; tentative D call: TRBD1 (5 bases). Germline V gene lookup returns CDR1 MNHEY and CDR2 SVGAGI. The CDR3 covers 13 residues. Trimming shortened V by 6 bases and J by 3 bases, and 9 bases separated the two germline ends. The CDR3 nucleotides read TGTGCCAGCAGGCCAGGGTATGGAAACACCATATATTTT. Translated, it gives CASRPGYGNTIYF.

The J gene is TRBJ1-2, the V gene TRBV6-5; 9 bases match TRBD1. The trim removed 7 bases at V and 4 bases at J, leaving 10 bases unmatched. This CDR3 contains 15 residues. The germline V gene encodes CDR1 MNHEY and CDR2 SVGAGI. DNA of the CDR3: TGTGCCAGCACCGAAAGGAACAGGGGGCCCTATGGCTACACCTTC. It codes for CASTERNRGPYGYTF.

This clone was picked up many times. The rearrangement joins TRBV5-1 to TRBJ1-1, with D possibly being TRBD1 (6 bases). V was clipped by 1 base and J by 1 base, with 17 bases between them. Germline-derived CDR1 and CDR2 are SGHRS and YFSETQ. The CDR3 extends over 17 amino acids. The CDR3 sequence is CASSLRVGASQNTEAFF. CDR3 sequence (DNA): TGCGCCAGCAGCTTGCGTGTGGGGGCGTCCCAGAACACTGAAGCTTTCTTT. Supplemented by reference TRBV5-1 and TRBJ1-1, the full variable domain reads KAGVTQTPRYLIKTRGQQVTLSCSPISGHRSVSWYQQTPGQGLQFLFEYFSETQRNKGNFPGRFSGRQFSNSRSEMNVSTLELGDSALYLCASSLRVGASQNTEAFFGQGTRLTVV.

The gene calls are TRBV27 and TRBJ2-7; 8 bases line up with TRBD1. This CDR3 is 15 amino acids long. Germline V gives CDR1 MNHEY, CDR2 SMNVEV (reference sequence). V shed 2 bases and J 1 base; nucleotides not matched to a gene: 4. CDR3 protein: CASSLHGQGSYEQYF. DNA of the CDR3: TGTGCCAGCAGTTTACATGGACAGGGTTCCTACGAGCAGTACTTC.

The chain links TRBV11-2 to TRBJ2-5, with 8 bases aligning to TRBD1. CDR3 length: 17 amino acids. With V trimmed by 4 bases and J by 4 bases, 14 bases remained unmatched. Germline CDR1 and CDR2: SGHAT and FQNNGV. CDR3 amino acids: CASSSRRGAGTGETQYF. The DNA for the CDR3 is TGTGCCAGCAGCTCCCGAAGGGGCGCGGGGACAGGAGAGACCCAGTACTTC. The whole variable domain, remainder taken from reference TRBV11-2 and TRBJ2-5, is EAGVAQSPRYKIIEKRQSVAFWCNPISGHATLYWYQQILGQGPKLLIQFQNNGVVDDSQLPKDRFSAERLKGVDSTLKIQPAKLEDSAVYLCASSSRRGAGTGETQYFGPGTRLLVL.

V is TRBV6-5 and J is TRBJ2-7; 10 bases align to TRBD2. The J segment lost 3 bases and the V segment lost 2 bases, leaving 4 bases of the junction unmatched. The CDR3 covers 15 residues. Germline V gene data show CDR1 as MNHEY and CDR2 as SVGAGI. The CDR3 nucleotides read TGTGCCAGCAGTTACGGCCGGACTAGCGGCTACGAGCAGTACTTC. Protein: CASSYGRTSGYEQYF.

The V call is TRBV6-1, the J call TRBJ2-3, with D unresolved. From germline, CDR1 is MNHNS and CDR2 SASEGT. V gave up 0 bases and J gave up 0 bases, with 10 bases separating them. The length of the CDR3 is 16 residues. CDR3 protein: CASSEANLASTDTQYF. The CDR3 DNA reads TGTGCCAGCAGTGAAGCCAACTTAGCCAGCACAGATACGCAGTATTTT.

V usage is TRBV7-9 and J usage is TRBJ1-4; D remains ambiguous. Germline values: CDR1 SEHNR, CDR2 FQNEAQ (reference sequence). The CDR3 is 14 amino acids. With 3 bases removed from V and 4 bases from J, the gap between germline ends came to 9 bases. This chain's CDR3 is CASSLGQLNEKLFF. CDR3 coding DNA: TGTGCCAGCAGCTTGGGCCAGCTTAATGAAAAACTGTTTTTT. The whole variable domain, filled in from reference TRBV7-9 and TRBJ1-4, reads DTGVSQNPRHKITKRGQNVTFRCDPISEHNRLYWYRQTLGQGPEFLTYFQNEAQLEKSRLLSDRFSAERPKGSFSTLEIQRTEQGDSAMYLCASSLGQLNEKLFFGSGTQLSVL.

This chain links TRBV28 with TRBJ1-4, with D perhaps matching TRBD1 (6 bases). Per the germline V gene, CDR1 is MDHEN and CDR2 is SYDVKM. The CDR3 is 13 amino acids. V was clipped by 5 bases and J by 11 bases, with 15 bases between them. CDR3 loop: CASSIHREGKLFF. The CDR3 coding sequence is TGTGCCAGCAGTATTCACAGGGAGGGGAAACTGTTTTTT.

J is TRBJ1-2 and V is TRBV25-1; the match to TRBD1 covers 12 bases. The J segment lost 8 bases and the V segment lost 1 base, leaving 11 bases of the junction unmatched. Germline assignment: CDR1 MGHDK and CDR2 SYGVNS. This CDR3 region has 17 residues. In nucleotides, the CDR3 is TGTGCCAGCAGTGAATCCGGGACAGGGGGCGCAGCAAAGGGCTACACCTTC. Its protein product is CASSESGTGGAAKGYTF.

V and J are TRBV5-1 and TRBJ2-3; D is undetermined. The CDR3 is 14 amino acids. From germline, CDR1 is SGHRS and CDR2 YFSETQ. Trimming took off 0 bases at V and 2 bases at J, with 7 bases between the two ends. CDR3 nucleotides: TGCGCCAGCAGCTTGGGGCTGCCCACAGATACGCAGTATTTT. It yields the protein CASSLGLPTDTQYF.

This chain uses TRBV7-2 with TRBJ1-4; D ambiguous. Trimming pared 5 bases from V and 11 bases from J, leaving 18 bases between. The CDR3 is made up of 14 amino acids. Germline CDR1 reads SGHTA; CDR2 reads FQGNSA. The CDR3 coding sequence is TGTGCCAGCAGCCCTTCTCGAGGTTCTGGGAAACTGTTTTTT. Amino acids: CASSPSRGSGKLFF.

The rearrangement uses TRBV6-6 and TRBJ2-6; 8 bases match TRBD1. Trimming cost V 4 bases and J 12 bases; bases outside gene matches: 14. Germline lookup yields CDR1 MNHNY and CDR2 SVGAGI (reference sequence). The CDR3 contains 16 residues. The CDR3 region has the DNA TGTGCCAGCAGTTCTCTCGGGACAGGAGCCTCCCTCGTCCTGACTTTC. Encoded protein: CASSSLGTGASLVLTF.

This chain links TRBV10-1 with TRBJ2-7; D may be TRBD2 (5 bases). Trimming left V 6 bases short and J 2 bases short, with 8 bases between. CDR1 WNHNN and CDR2 SYGVQD come from the germline V gene (reference sequence). This CDR3 region has 12 residues. In DNA form, the CDR3 reads TGCGCCAGCAGAGGGAGTACCTACGAGCAGTACGTC. Its translation: CASRGSTYEQYV.

The rearrangement joins TRBV19 to TRBJ1-2; TRBD1 might be the D (5 bases). Germline CDR1 is LNHDA and CDR2 is SQIVND (reference sequence). This CDR3 has 16 residues. V gave up 8 bases and J gave up 3 bases, with 22 bases separating them. CDR3 residues: CASRDPGQPEYYGYTF. DNA of the CDR3: TGTGCCAGTCGCGACCCAGGGCAGCCGGAATACTATGGCTACACCTTC.

V gene TRBV19 combines with J gene TRBJ1-3, with D unclear. V lost 5 bases and J lost 8, with 7 bases in between. Germline V gene sequence: CDR1 LNHDA, CDR2 SQIVND (reference sequence). CDR3 size: 11 residues. CDR3 residues: CASSLTDTIYF. DNA for the CDR3: TGTGCCAGTAGTCTTACGGACACCATATATTTT.

This chain links TRBV2 with TRBJ1-5; possibly TRBD1 for D (6 bases). CDR1 is SNHLY and CDR2 is FYNNEI in the germline V gene. CDR3 size: 15 residues. V was pared by 6 bases and J by 3 bases, with 15 bases between. The CDR3: CASRARGTVNQPQHF. DNA for the CDR3: TGTGCCAGCAGAGCCAGGGGAACAGTCAATCAGCCCCAGCATTTT.

Comments on this clone: The junction departs from the called germline gene at one end, perhaps through a read error. The rearrangement uses TRBV7-3 and TRBJ2-1; D possibly corresponds to TRBD1 (6 bases). The CDR3 runs 13 residues. Per germline, CDR1 SGHTA and CDR2 FQGTGA. The CDR3 here is CASSPDSYSEQFF. CDR3 nucleotides: TGTGCCAGCAGCCCGGACAGTTACAGTGAGCAGTTCTTC.

The chain links TRBV30 to TRBJ2-7; 10 positions match TRBD1. CDR1 GTSNPN and CDR2 SVGIG come from the germline V gene (reference sequence). Trimming at V came to 5 bases and at J to 4 bases, leaving 8 bases not matched to a gene. This CDR3 contains 14 residues. The CDR3 region has the DNA TGTGCCTGGCAGCGGGGGACAGGGGTATACGAGCAGTACTTC. Residues: CAWQRGTGVYEQYF.

V is TRBV3-1 (or the pseudogene TRBV3-2) and J is TRBJ2-3, with 7 bases lining up with TRBD2. Germline lookup yields CDR1 LGHDT and CDR2 YNNKEL (reference sequence). Losses at the gene ends were 4 bases for V and 2 bases for J; bases not matched to a gene: 3. CDR3 length: 14 residues. CDR3 in amino acids: CASSLGLPTDTQYF. The DNA of the CDR3 is TGTGCCAGCAGCCTGGGACTACCCACAGATACGCAGTATTTT.